A selection of T cell receptor beta chains follows, all from one sample in a study of CD8+ T cells in alopecia areata. Clones were read by immunoSEQ multiplex PCR, and TCRdb kept only the in-frame ones, dropping some. The sample holds some 120,000 clones, approximately 54% seen once. The source was CD8+ T cells sorted from blood, collected at week 24, from a patient treated with tofacitinib. These receptors all come from a human donor with alopecia areata. CDR3s include the opening cysteine and the closing phenylalanine or tryptophan. The order of the fields is J gene, clone size, D gene, V gene, CDR3 DNA, CDR3 protein. The D gene is left open where the match is weak. Clone size, where shown, is once, few, many, or a class for clones that have expanded.

>TRBJ2-1|NA|TRBD2|TRBV5-6
TGTGCCAGCAGCCAGGGACTAGCGGGGGACTACAATGAGCAGTTCTTC
CASSQGLAGDYNEQFF
>TRBJ2-5|NA|NA|TRBV11-2
TGTGCCAGCAGCTTCACAGAGACCCAGTACTTC
CASSFTETQYF
>TRBJ2-1|many|NA|TRBV7-9
TGTGCCAGCAGCCCATCGCAGAATGAGCAGTTCTTC
CASSPSQNEQFF
>TRBJ1-2|NA|NA|TRBV13
TGTGCCAGCAGCTTAGGCCGAGGTAACTATGGCTACACCTTC
CASSLGRGNYGYTF
>TRBJ1-2|few|NA|TRBV27
TGTGCCAGCAGTCAAGGGGATGGCTACACCTTC
CASSQGDGYTF
>TRBJ1-5|NA|NA|TRBV7-2
TGTGCCAGCAGCTTAGGGGTTTATAGCAATCAGCCCCAGCATTTT
CASSLGVYSNQPQHF
>TRBJ1-5|NA|NA|TRBV7-8
TGTGCCAGCAGCTCCTACTTCCCCGACGGTAGCAATCAGCCCCAGCATTTT
CASSSYFPDGSNQPQHF
>TRBJ2-2|NA|NA|TRBV7-9
TGTGCCAGCATGGGCCTGTCGGGCATCGGGGAGCTGTTTTTT
CASMGLSGIGELFF
>TRBJ1-2|NA|TRBD1|TRBV9
TGTGCCAGCAGCTCAGAGGAGGGGGCGCTTGGCTACACCTTC
CASSSEEGALGYTF
>TRBJ1-5|NA|TRBD1|TRBV6-1
TGTGCCAGCAGGCTACAGGGGTTTAGCAATCAGCCCCAGCATTTT
CASRLQGFSNQPQHF
>TRBJ1-2|NA|NA|TRBV5-6
TGTGCCAGCAGCTCCCCTCGAGGCGGGCAAGGCTACACCTTC
CASSSPRGGQGYTF
>TRBJ1-3|NA|TRBD1|TRBV29-1
TGCAGCGTTGACGGGACAGGGTTTGGAAACACCATATATTTT
CSVDGTGFGNTIYF
>TRBJ2-7|NA|NA|TRBV2
TGTGCCAGCAGTGTGCCTGTCCAGGGGATCATAATCAACGAGCAGTACTTC
CASSVPVQGIIINEQYF
>TRBJ1-4|NA|NA|TRBV29-1
TGCAGCGTTGTGTATACGGATTCTAATGAAAAACTGTTTTTT
CSVVYTDSNEKLFF
>TRBJ1-2|once|NA|TRBV9
TGTGCCAGCAGCCTGGGGGAGGACTATGGCTACACCTTC
CASSLGEDYGYTF
>TRBJ2-7|NA|NA|TRBV27
TGTGCCAGCAGTTGGGGGGCTGGTGGATCCTACGAGCAGTACTTC
CASSWGAGGSYEQYF
>TRBJ2-7|once|NA|TRBV30
TGTGCCTGGGGGACAATTTCCTACGAGCAGTACTTC
CAWGTISYEQYF
>TRBJ1-1|NA|TRBD1|TRBV6-5
TGTGCCAGCAGGCGGACAGGGCGAACCACTGAAGCTTTCTTT
CASRRTGRTTEAFF
>TRBJ2-7|NA|NA|TRBV14
TGTGCCAGCAGCCTTGTCAGCCGGCACGAGCAGTACTTC
CASSLVSRHEQYF
>TRBJ2-7|NA|NA|TRBV9
TGTGCCAGCAGCCCGAGGAGGGTATCCTACGAGCAGTACTTC
CASSPRRVSYEQYF
>TRBJ2-5|NA|NA|TRBV9
TGTGCCAGCAGCACTTCCGGGGGCCAAGAGACCCAGTACTTC
CASSTSGGQETQYF
>TRBJ1-6|NA|TRBD1|TRBV2
TGTGCCAGCAGGCAACAGGGGGCGCCGGGGTCACCCCTCCACTTT
CASRQQGAPGSPLHF
>TRBJ1-5|NA|NA|TRBV27
TGTGCCAGCGGGTCAATTATGACACTTAGCAATCAGCCCCAGCATTTT
CASGSIMTLSNQPQHF
>TRBJ1-1|once|TRBD1|TRBV29-1
TGCAGCGTTGTGGACAGGGGTTCGAACACTGAAGCTTTCTTT
CSVVDRGSNTEAFF
>TRBJ1-1|NA|NA|TRBV15
TGTGCCACCAGCAGAGGTGGGGAGGACACTGAAGCTTTCTTT
CATSRGGEDTEAFF
>TRBJ2-7|few|TRBD2|TRBV27
TGTGCCAGCAGTTTCGGGGGGTCCCGCTCCTACGAGCAGTACTTC
CASSFGGSRSYEQYF
>TRBJ2-1|few|TRBD2|TRBV11-2
TGTGCCAGCAGCTTAGCTGCGGGGGGGTACTACAATGAGCAGTTCTTC
CASSLAAGGYYNEQFF
>TRBJ2-1|NA|NA|TRBV5-6
TGTGCCAGCAGCTGGGGGACCGGGACCGTAGATGAGCAGTTCTTC
CASSWGTGTVDEQFF
>TRBJ2-7|few|NA|TRBV2
TGTGCCAGCAGTGAAATTGTCAGTCCCTACGAGCAGTACTTC
CASSEIVSPYEQYF
>TRBJ1-2|few|NA|TRBV16
TGTGCCAGCAGCCAATCTTTAGGCGGATACTACACCTTC
CASSQSLGGYYTF
>TRBJ2-7|NA|TRBD1|TRBV30
TGTGCCTGGAGTTACGGGACAGGGAGCGAGCAGTACTTC
CAWSYGTGSEQYF
>TRBJ1-1|NA|NA|TRBV6-5
TGTGCCAGCAGTTACGGGACTAACACTGAAGCTTTCTTT
CASSYGTNTEAFF
>TRBJ2-7|few|NA|TRBV27
TGTGCCAGCAGTTTTGGGGGTAGCGAGCAGTACTTC
CASSFGGSEQYF
>TRBJ1-2|NA|NA|TRBV7-9
TGTGCCAGCAGCCCCGGGGCCCTCGGCTACACCTTC
CASSPGALGYTF
>TRBJ1-2|NA|TRBD1|TRBV5-6
TGTGCCAGCAGCTTGCTCCGACAGGGCCCCAACTATGGCTACACCTTC
CASSLLRQGPNYGYTF
>TRBJ1-2|NA|TRBD1|TRBV10-3
TGTGCCATCAGTACCCCGGACAGGGATGGCTACACCTTC
CAISTPDRDGYTF
>TRBJ1-1|few|NA|TRBV29-1
TGCAGCGTTGAACTGTTGGGTGTGGCTGAAGCTTTCTTT
CSVELLGVAEAFF
>TRBJ2-7|NA|NA|TRBV15
TGTGCCACCAGTCAGTTCCACGAGCAGTACTTC
CATSQFHEQYF
>TRBJ2-7|few|NA|TRBV19
TGTGCCAGTACTGATCTTGTGGGAGGCGAGCAGTACTTC
CASTDLVGGEQYF
>TRBJ2-7|NA|NA|TRBV25-1
TGTGCCAGCAGTGATGACAGGGAGGTATCCTACGAGCAGTACTTC
CASSDDREVSYEQYF
>TRBJ1-3|few|NA|TRBV7-9
TGTGCCAGCAGCTTAGAGATGAGGCCAAGCTCTGGAAACACCATATATTTT
CASSLEMRPSSGNTIYF
>TRBJ1-2|few|NA|TRBV29-1
TGCAGCGTTGATCGGCCCGGAGGGGGCTACACCTTC
CSVDRPGGGYTF
>TRBJ2-7|NA|TRBD2|TRBV27
TGTGCCAGCAGGGGAGGGGATCGCTACGAGCAGTACTTC
CASRGGDRYEQYF
>TRBJ1-6|NA|NA|TRBV6-5
TGTGCCAGCAGGGACAGAAACTATAATTCACCCCTCCACTTT
CASRDRNYNSPLHF
>TRBJ2-1|once|NA|TRBV5-1
TGCGCCAGCAGCTTGGCCGCCCTAAGTTACAATGAGCAGTTCTTC
CASSLAALSYNEQFF